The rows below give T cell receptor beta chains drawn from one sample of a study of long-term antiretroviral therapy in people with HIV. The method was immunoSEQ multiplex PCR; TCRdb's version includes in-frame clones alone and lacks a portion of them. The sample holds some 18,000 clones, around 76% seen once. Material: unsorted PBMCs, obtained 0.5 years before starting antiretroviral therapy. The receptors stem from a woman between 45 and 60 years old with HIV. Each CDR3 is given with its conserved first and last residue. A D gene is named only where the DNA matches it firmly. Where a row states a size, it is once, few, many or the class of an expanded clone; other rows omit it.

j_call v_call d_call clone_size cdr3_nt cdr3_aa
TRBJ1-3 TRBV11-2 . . TGTGCCAGCAGTATCAGGGGTTCGGGAAACACCATATATTTT CASSIRGSGNTIYF
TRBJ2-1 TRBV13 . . TGTGCCAGCAGCTTAGAAGCAGGTGTACCCTACAATGAGCAGTTCTTC CASSLEAGVPYNEQFF
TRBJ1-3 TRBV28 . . TGTGCCAGCAGTTTACAGGAAGGGGGCTCTGGAAACACCATATATTTT CASSLQEGGSGNTIYF
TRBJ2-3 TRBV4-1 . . TGCGCCAGCAGCCAACTTGAGCGACTCACAGATACGCAGTATTTT CASSQLERLTDTQYF
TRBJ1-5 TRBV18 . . TGTGCCAGCTCGCCAGGGGCGGTTCCGCCCCAGCATTTT CASSPGAVPPQHF
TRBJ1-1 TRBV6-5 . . TGTGCCAGCAGTTACTCCAGGGGCTTGAACACTGAAGCTTTCTTT CASSYSRGLNTEAFF
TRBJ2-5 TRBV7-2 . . TGTGCCAGCAGCTTAATATCTCTATCTTCGGCGACCCAGTACTTC CASSLISLSSATQYF
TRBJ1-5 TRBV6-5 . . TGTGCCAGCAGTTACGACAGAGGCAATCAGCCCCAGCATTTT CASSYDRGNQPQHF
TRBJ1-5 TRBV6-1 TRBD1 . TGTGCCAGCAGTGGCGGGACAGGGGGTTTGGTAGGCAATCAGCCCCAGCATTTT CASSGGTGGLVGNQPQHF
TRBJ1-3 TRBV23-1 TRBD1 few TGCGCCAGCCCCGGGACAGGGAACGGAAACACCATATATTTT CASPGTGNGNTIYF
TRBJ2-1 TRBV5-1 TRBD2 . TGCGCCAGCGCCCACACTAGCGGGGGGGCGGGTGAGCAGTTCTTC CASAHTSGGAGEQFF
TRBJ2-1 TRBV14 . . TGTGCCAGCAGTCAGGGATTGCGGGAGTTCTTC CASSQGLREFF
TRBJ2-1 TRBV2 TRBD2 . TGTGCCAGCAGTGTCGGGCGACTAGCGGATTCCTACAATGAGCAGTTCTTC CASSVGRLADSYNEQFF
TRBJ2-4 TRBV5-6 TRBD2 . TGTGCCAGCAGCTGGGGGCGGGGGGGCTTCAACATTCAGTACTTC CASSWGRGGFNIQYF
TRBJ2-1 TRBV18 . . TGTGCCAGCTCACCTATAGTGGAGGACAATGAGCAGTTCTTC CASSPIVEDNEQFF
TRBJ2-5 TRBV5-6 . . TGTGCCAGCAGCTTGGGTAGAGAGACCCAGTACTTC CASSLGRETQYF
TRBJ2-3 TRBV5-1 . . TGCGCCAGCAGCCACAGCCGGGGAACTGATACGCAGTATTTT CASSHSRGTDTQYF
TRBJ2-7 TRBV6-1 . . TGTGCCAGCAGTGGTTGGGGGTCCCAACCGCCGAGGGAGCAGTACTTC CASSGWGSQPPREQYF
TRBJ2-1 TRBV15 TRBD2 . TGTGCCACCAGCAGAGAGGGACTAGCGGGTTACAATGAGCAGTTCTTC CATSREGLAGYNEQFF
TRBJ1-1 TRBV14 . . TGTGCCAGCAGTTCCGCGAACACTGAAGCTTTCTTT CASSSANTEAFF
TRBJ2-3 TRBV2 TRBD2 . TGTGCCAGCAGACCTAGCGGCCCCACAGATACGCAGTATTTT CASRPSGPTDTQYF
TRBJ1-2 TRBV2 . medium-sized TGTGCCAGCAGTGAGAGACCGGATTATGGCTACACCTTC CASSERPDYGYTF
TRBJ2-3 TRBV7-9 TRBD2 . TGTGCCAGCAGCTTAGGCGGGGGGTGGCTCCTAGCAGATACGCAGTATTTT CASSLGGGWLLADTQYF
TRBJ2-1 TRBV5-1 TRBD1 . TGCGCCAGCAGAGAAGGACAGGGGTACAATGAGCAGTTCTTC CASREGQGYNEQFF